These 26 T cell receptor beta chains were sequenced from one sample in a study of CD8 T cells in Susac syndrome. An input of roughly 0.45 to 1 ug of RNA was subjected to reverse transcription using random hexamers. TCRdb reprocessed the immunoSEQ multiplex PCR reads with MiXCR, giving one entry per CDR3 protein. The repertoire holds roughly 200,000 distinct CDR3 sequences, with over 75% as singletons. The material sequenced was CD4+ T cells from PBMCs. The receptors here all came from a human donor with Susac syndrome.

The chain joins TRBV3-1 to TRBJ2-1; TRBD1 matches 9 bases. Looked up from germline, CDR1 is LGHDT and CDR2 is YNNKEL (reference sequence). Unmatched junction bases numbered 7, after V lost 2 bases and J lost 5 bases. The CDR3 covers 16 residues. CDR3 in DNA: TGTGCCAGCAGCCAAACCGGGACAGGGAATAACAATGAGCAGTTCTTC. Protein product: CASSQTGTGNNNEQFF.

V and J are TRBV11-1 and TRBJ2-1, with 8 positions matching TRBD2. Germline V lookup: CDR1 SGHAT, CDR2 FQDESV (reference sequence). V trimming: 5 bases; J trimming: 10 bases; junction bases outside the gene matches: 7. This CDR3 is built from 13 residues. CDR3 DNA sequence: TGTGCCAGCAGCACGGGACTAGTGAGGGAGCAGTTCTTC. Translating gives CASSTGLVREQFF.

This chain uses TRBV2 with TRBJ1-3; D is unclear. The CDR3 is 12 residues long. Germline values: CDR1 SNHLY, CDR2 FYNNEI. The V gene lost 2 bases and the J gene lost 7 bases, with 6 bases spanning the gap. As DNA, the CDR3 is TGTGCCAGCAGTGAAATGTCGAACACCATATATTTT. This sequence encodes CASSEMSNTIYF.

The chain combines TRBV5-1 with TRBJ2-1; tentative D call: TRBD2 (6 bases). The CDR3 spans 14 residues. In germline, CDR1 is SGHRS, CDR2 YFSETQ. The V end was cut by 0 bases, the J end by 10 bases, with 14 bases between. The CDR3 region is CASSLAPGAGEQFF. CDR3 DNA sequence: TGCGCCAGCAGCTTGGCCCCCGGGGCGGGGGAGCAGTTCTTC. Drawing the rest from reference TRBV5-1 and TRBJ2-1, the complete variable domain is KAGVTQTPRYLIKTRGQQVTLSCSPISGHRSVSWYQQTPGQGLQFLFEYFSETQRNKGNFPGRFSGRQFSNSRSEMNVSTLELGDSALYLCASSLAPGAGEQFFGPGTRLTVL.

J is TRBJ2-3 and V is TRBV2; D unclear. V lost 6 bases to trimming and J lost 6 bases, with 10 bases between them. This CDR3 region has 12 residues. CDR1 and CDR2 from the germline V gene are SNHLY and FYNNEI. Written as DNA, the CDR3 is TGTGCCAGCAGCTCTATGGAGGATACGCAGTATTTT. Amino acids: CASSSMEDTQYF.

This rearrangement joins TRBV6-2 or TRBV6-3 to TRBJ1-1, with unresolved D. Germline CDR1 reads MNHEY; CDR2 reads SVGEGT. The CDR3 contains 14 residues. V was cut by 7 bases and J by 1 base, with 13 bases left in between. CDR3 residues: CASTQRRENTEAFF. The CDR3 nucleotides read TGTGCCAGCACCCAACGAAGGGAGAACACTGAAGCTTTCTTT.

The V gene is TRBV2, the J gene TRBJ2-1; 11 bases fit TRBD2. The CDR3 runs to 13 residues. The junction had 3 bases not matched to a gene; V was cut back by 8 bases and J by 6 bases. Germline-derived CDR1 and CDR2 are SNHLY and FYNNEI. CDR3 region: CASYLAGGNEQFF. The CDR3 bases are TGTGCCAGCTACCTAGCGGGGGGCAATGAGCAGTTCTTC.

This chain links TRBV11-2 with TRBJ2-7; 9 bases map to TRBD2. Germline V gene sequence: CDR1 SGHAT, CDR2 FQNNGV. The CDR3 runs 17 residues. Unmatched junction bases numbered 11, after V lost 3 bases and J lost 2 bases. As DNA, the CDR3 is TGTGCCAGCAGCTTGAAGCGGGAGGCCCGGATACCCTACGAGCAGTACTTC. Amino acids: CASSLKREARIPYEQYF.

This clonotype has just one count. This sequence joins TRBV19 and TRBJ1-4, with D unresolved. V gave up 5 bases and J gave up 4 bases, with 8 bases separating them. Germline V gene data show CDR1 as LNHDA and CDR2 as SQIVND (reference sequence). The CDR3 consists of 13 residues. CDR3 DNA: TGTGCCAGTAGTGTAAGCTTTAATGAAAAACTGTTTTTT. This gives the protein CASSVSFNEKLFF. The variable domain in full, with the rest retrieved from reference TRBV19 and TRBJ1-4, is DGGITQSPKYLFRKEGQNVTLSCEQNLNHDAMYWYRQDPGQGLRLIYYSQIVNDFQKGDIAEGYSVSREKKESFPLTVTSAQKNPTAFYLCASSVSFNEKLFFGSGTQLSVL.

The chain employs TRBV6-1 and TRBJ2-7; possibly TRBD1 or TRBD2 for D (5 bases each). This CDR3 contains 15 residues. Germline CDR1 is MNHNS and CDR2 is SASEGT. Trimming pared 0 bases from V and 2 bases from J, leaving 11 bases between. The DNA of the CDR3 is TGTGCCAGCAGTGAAGCTCCGGGACCCACCTACGAGCAGTACTTC. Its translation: CASSEAPGPTYEQYF.

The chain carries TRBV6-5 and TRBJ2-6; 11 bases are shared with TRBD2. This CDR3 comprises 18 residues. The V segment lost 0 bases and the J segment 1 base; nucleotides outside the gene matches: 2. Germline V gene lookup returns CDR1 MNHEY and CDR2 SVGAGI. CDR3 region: CASSYSVAGGSGANVLTF. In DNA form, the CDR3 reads TGTGCCAGCAGTTACTCGGTAGCGGGGGGGTCTGGGGCCAACGTCCTGACTTTC.

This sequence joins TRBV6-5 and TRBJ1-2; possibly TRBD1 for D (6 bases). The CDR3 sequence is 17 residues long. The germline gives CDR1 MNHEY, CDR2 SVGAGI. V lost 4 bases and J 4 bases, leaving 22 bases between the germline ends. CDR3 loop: CASSSTLAAGESYGYTF. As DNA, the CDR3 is TGTGCCAGCAGTTCAACCCTAGCCGCAGGGGAATCCTATGGCTACACCTTC.

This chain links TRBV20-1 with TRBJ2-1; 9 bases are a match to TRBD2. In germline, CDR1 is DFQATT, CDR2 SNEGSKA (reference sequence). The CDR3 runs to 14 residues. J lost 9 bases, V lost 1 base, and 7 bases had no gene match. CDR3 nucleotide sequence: TGCAGTGCTAGAGCGGCGGGAGGGCCAGGTGAGCAGTTCTTC. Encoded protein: CSARAAGGPGEQFF.

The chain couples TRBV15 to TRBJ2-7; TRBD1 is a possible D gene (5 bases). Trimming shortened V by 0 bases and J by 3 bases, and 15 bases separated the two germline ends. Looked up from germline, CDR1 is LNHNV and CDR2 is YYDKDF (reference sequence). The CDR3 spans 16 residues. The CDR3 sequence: CATSRDRDTLYYEQYF. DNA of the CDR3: TGTGCCACCAGCAGAGACAGGGATACCCTCTACTACGAGCAGTACTTC.

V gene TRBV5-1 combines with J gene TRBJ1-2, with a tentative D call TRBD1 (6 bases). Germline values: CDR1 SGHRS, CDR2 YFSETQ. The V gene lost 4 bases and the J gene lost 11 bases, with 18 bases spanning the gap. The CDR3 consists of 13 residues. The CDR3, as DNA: TGCGCCAGCAGCCCCGGACAGCCTATGGCGTACACCTTC. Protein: CASSPGQPMAYTF. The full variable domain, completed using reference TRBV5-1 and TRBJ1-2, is KAGVTQTPRYLIKTRGQQVTLSCSPISGHRSVSWYQQTPGQGLQFLFEYFSETQRNKGNFPGRFSGRQFSNSRSEMNVSTLELGDSALYLCASSPGQPMAYTFGSGTRLTVV.

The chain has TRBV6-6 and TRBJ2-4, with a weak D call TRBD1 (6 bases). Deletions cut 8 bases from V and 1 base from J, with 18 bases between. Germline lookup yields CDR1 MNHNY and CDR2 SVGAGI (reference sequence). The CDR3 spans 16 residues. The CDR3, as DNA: TGTGCCAGCCGTCAGGACAGCTGGGTGGCCAAAAACATTCAGTACTTC. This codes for CASRQDSWVAKNIQYF.

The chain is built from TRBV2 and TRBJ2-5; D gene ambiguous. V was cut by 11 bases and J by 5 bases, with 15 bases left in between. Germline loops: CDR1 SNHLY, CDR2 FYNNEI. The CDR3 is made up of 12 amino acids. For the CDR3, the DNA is TGTGCCTACCGGTCGAGGAAGGAGACCCAGTACTTC. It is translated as CAYRSRKETQYF.

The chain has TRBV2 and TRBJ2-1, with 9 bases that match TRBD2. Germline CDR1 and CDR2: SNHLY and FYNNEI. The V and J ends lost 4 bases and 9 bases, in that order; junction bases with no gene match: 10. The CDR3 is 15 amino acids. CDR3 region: CASSVGGRAGGEQFF. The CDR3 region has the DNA TGTGCCAGCAGTGTCGGCGGGAGGGCCGGGGGTGAGCAGTTCTTC.

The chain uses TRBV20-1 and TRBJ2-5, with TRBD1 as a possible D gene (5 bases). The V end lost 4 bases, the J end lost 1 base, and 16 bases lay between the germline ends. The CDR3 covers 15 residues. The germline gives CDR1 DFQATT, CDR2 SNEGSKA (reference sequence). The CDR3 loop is CSANSGALTQETQYF. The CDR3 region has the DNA TGCAGTGCTAACTCTGGGGCATTAACCCAAGAGACCCAGTACTTC.

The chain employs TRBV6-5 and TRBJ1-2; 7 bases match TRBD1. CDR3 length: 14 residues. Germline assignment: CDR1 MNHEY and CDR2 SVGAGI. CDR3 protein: CGETEGAYRYGYTF. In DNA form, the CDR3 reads TGTGGCGAAACTGAGGGGGCTTACCGCTATGGCTACACCTTC.

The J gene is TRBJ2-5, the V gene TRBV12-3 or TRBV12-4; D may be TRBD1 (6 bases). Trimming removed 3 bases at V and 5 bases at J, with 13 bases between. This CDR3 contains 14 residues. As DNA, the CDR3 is TGTGCCAGCAGTTTCCTCTGGGGGCGGGAGACCCAGTACTTC. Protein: CASSFLWGRETQYF.

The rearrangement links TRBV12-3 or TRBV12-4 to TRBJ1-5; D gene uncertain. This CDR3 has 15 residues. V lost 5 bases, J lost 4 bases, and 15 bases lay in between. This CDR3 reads CASSPSGENNQPQHF. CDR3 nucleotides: TGTGCCAGCAGTCCCAGTGGGGAAAATAATCAGCCCCAGCATTTT.

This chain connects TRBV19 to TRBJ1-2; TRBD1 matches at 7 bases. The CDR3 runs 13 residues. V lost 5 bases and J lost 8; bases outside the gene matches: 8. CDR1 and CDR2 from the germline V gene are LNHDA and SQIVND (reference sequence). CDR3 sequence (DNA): TGTGCCAGTAGTGCTGGGACAGCTGGGGGCTACACCTTC. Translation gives CASSAGTAGGYTF.

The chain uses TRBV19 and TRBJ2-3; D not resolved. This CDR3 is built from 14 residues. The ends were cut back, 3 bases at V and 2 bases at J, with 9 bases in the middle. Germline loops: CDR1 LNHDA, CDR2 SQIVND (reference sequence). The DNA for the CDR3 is TGTGCCAGTAGTATGGTCTTAACCACAGATACGCAGTATTTT. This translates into CASSMVLTTDTQYF.

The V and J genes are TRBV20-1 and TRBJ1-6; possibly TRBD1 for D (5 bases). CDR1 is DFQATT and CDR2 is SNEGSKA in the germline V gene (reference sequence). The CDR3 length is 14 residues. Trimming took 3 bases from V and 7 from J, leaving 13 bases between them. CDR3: CSARRQGSNSPLHF. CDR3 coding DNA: TGCAGTGCTAGGAGGCAGGGCAGCAATTCACCCCTCCACTTT.

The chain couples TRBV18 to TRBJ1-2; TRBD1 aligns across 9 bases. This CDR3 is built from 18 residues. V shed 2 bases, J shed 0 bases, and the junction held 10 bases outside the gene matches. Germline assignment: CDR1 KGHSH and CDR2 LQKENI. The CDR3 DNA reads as TGTGCCAGCTCACCAGGGACAGGGAATACACCCCCTAACTATGGCTACACCTTC. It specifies CASSPGTGNTPPNYGYTF.